These T cell receptor beta chains were read from a single sample in a study of T-cell memory formation after mild COVID-19. MiXCR, run by TCRdb on the 5' RACE reads, gives a single entry per CDR3 protein. The sample includes roughly 310,000 distinct CDR3 sequences, roughly 15% seen only once; the top ten take roughly 23%. What was sequenced was PBMCs or a T cell subset sorted from them (not recorded which). Receptors originate from a man younger than 35 who had mild COVID-19 (a few samples of this study predate the infection). Cell type and time point are not known. Both conserved end residues are part of each CDR3. A D gene is named only where the DNA matches it firmly. Rows may omit the clone size; those that give it use once, few, many or a size class.

>.|few|TRBJ2-7|TRBV11-2
TGTGCCAGCAGCTTAAATTTGCTTGGTACCCACGAGCAGTACTTC
CASSLNLLGTHEQYF
>TRBD2|.|TRBJ2-5|TRBV28
TGTGCCAGCAGTGGATACGGGACTAGCGGATTACAAGAGACCCAGTACTTC
CASSGYGTSGLQETQYF
>.|.|TRBJ2-2|TRBV4-1
TGCGCCAGCAGCCAACGCTCCTTGTCTAGCCATTCCGGGGAGCTGTTTTTT
CASSQRSLSSHSGELFF
>.|.|TRBJ1-1|TRBV5-1
TGCGCCAGCAGCTTGGTAGGGAATGCCGCTGAAGCTTTCTTT
CASSLVGNAAEAFF
>TRBD2|few|TRBJ2-4|TRBV5-1
TGCGCCAGCAGCTTGGTAGGGACTAGCGGGGGCAAAAACATTCAGTACTTC
CASSLVGTSGGKNIQYF
>.|.|TRBJ2-2|TRBV9
TGTGCCAGCAGCCAGACAGCGAACACCGGGGAGCTGTTTTTT
CASSQTANTGELFF
>TRBD2|few|TRBJ2-1|TRBV24-1
TGTGCCACCAGTGACCCCACTAGCGGGGGGCCCTACAATGAGCAGTTCTTC
CATSDPTSGGPYNEQFF
>.|many|TRBJ2-1|TRBV7-9
TGTGCCAGCAGCTTATCCGGGGCCCCCACCCATGAGCAGTTCTTC
CASSLSGAPTHEQFF
>TRBD1|few|TRBJ2-1|TRBV6-5
TGTGCCAGCAGTTCGGTGGCAGGGGGCGTCTACAATGAGCAGTTCTTC
CASSSVAGGVYNEQFF
>.|.|TRBJ2-5|TRBV6-2/TRBV6-3
TGTGCCAGCGGTGTAGGGTTGGAGACCCAGTACTTC
CASGVGLETQYF
>.|.|TRBJ1-1|TRBV20-1
TGCAGGGTTGGGACTCCCGAGGGGGAAGCTTTCTTT
CRVGTPEGEAFF
>.|.|TRBJ2-1|TRBV3-1
TGTGCCAGCAGCCTCCATGGCCCACGTGGGGAGCAGTTCTTC
CASSLHGPRGEQFF